This T cell receptor beta chain was sequenced for a study of T cell responses to AZD1222 COVID-19 vaccine (dated by TCRdb to the early 2020s). Some background on the complete study: A total of approximately 250 trial participants underwent TCR sequencing, of whom some 200 had received two doses of AZD1222 and some 25 had received two doses of the MenACWY control vaccine. Enrollment into the trials was organized by age into subgroups of 18-55, 56-69 and 70-plus years, and those subgroups contained roughly 150, 30 and 60 TCR-sequenced participants, respectively.

With regard to this clone: Its antigen is not yet known. Within one base of it there is no much larger clone, and no base qualities were kept.

Findings and caveats that apply to the study as a whole: Because no day 14 peak-response samples were available, repertoires were characterized only after the peak T cell response. After two AZD1222 doses, both the breadth and the depth of spike-specific TCRs were significantly higher than at day 0 and than in MenACWY recipients. The 56-69-year group was small, and its depth increase did not reach significance, likely because of low power. Reportedly, close to half of the unique spike-specific TCRs recognized epitopes lying outside the regions that are mutated in the B.1.351 and B.1.1.7 variants. Conclusions about previously exposed vaccinees are limited because only five to seven AZD1222 recipients were SARS-CoV-2 seropositive at baseline. Vaccine-associated CD4 TCRs spanned the whole spike protein, with dominant responses in regions 160-218 and 743-854. Participants were mostly white British and included more females than males, and it was suggested by the authors that clonal diversity may have been underestimated.

According to the study, the label for this sample's time point signals: about 28 days (+/-7) after the second vaccine dose. AZD1222 recipients whose second dose came at about 4 weeks and those whose second dose came at about 12 weeks were combined into one group, since spike-specific TCR depth and breadth did not differ between the two schedules. Vaccinee samples were obtained from the UK trials COV001 and COV002, which included a single-blind randomized controlled phase 2/3 trial of AZD1222 (ChAdOx1 nCoV-19) in healthy adults. For TCRbeta chain sequencing, PBMC samples from trial participants were taken at day 0 and at day 28 after the second dose. The CDR3 regions of human TCRbeta chains were analyzed by immunosequencing. For the original study's pipeline: TCRs in the repertoires were compared against a reference library of SARS-CoV-2-specific TCRs that had been generated with the MIRA antigen-specificity platform. Breadth was defined as the fraction of unique TCRs that were SARS-CoV-2-associated. Depth was defined as the fraction of total T cells that were SARS-CoV-2-associated. Using the MIRA data, each spike-specific TCR was mapped to the spike region that the TCR reacts to and placed in a CD4 or CD8 class. Log10-transformed breadth and depth values were compared by one-way ANOVA with Sidak's multiple comparisons tests. TCRdb obtained this table from immuneACCESS and retained in-frame rearrangements with V and J assigned. These tables miss some clones; where compared with another copy, unresolved V genes account for less than half of the shortfall, and the remainder is unexplained. Clonal size and the V and J genes are those of that table, whereas D and trimming came from the DNA. The sample data list some 100,000 clones, and around 87% of these were observed just once. The ten biggest clones cover approximately 10% of the sample.

Taken from cysteine to phenylalanine, the CDR3 has 17 residues. CDR3 DNA is the only sequence kept; it has 51 bases, read in frame from the first base. From a lookup of the germline V gene, CDR1 and CDR2 are SGHVS and FNYEAQ. V is shortened by 0 bases, J by 5 bases, and the region joining them spans 16 bases. Recombination linked TRBV7-6 to TRBJ2-2; TRBD1 is perhaps the D gene, given 7 matching bases. The receptor comes from an adult who received the AZD1222 COVID-19 vaccine. The specimen was peripheral blood, collected 28 days after the second AZD1222 dose. The sequence in DNA is TGTGCCAGCAGCTTAGCGTTTGGAGGGGGCGCGACCGGGGAGCTGTTTTTT. Its translation is CASSLAFGGGATGELFF.